The 28 T cell receptor beta chains in this list originate from one sample, sequenced in a study of blood T cell repertoires in COVID-19. Data came from immunoSEQ multiplex PCR; TCRdb stores just in-frame clones and leaves some out. Here the sample spans 500,000 to 600,000 clones, around 90% being singletons. The sequenced material came from peripheral blood. These receptor sequences come from a woman between 45 and 65 years old with COVID-19, enrolled during active disease.

The V gene is TRBV2, the J gene TRBJ1-1; perhaps TRBD1 as D (6 bases). The CDR3 is made up of 14 amino acids. Between the trimmed V and J ends, which lost 3 bases and 4 bases, there was a span of 12 bases. The germline CDR1 and CDR2 sequences are SNHLY and FYNNEI. CDR3: CASSEYRVVTEAFF. DNA of the CDR3: TGTGCCAGCAGTGAGTACAGGGTGGTCACTGAAGCTTTCTTT.

The CDR3 DNA is TGTGCCAGCTCACCAAACAGGGCTAGCGGTTCCTACGAGCAGTACTTC. Translating it yields CASSPNRASGSYEQYF. This chain connects TRBV18 to TRBJ2-7; a possible D gene is TRBD2 (7 bases). CDR3 length: 16 amino acids. CDR1 is KGHSH and CDR2 is LQKENI in the germline V gene. Trimming removed 2 bases from V and 1 base from J, with 15 bases in between. The complete variable domain, with remaining parts taken from reference TRBV18 and TRBJ2-7, reads NAGVMQNPRHLVRRRGQEARLRCSPMKGHSHVYWYRQLPEEGLKFMVYLQKENIIDESGMPKERFSAEFPKEGPSILRIQQVVRGDSAAYFCASSPNRASGSYEQYFGPGTRLTVT.

The chain carries TRBV7-9 and TRBJ1-2; D possibly corresponds to TRBD1 (5 bases). The V gene lost 1 base and the J gene lost 4 bases, with 13 bases spanning the gap. CDR3 length: 15 residues. Germline V gene sequence: CDR1 SEHNR, CDR2 FQNEAQ (reference sequence). The CDR3 coding sequence is TGTGCCAGCAGCTTAGGATCAGGAGGGGCCTATGGCTACACCTTC. Amino acid sequence: CASSLGSGGAYGYTF.

The rearrangement joins TRBV28 to TRBJ1-1; D gene uncertain. Germline CDR1 MDHEN, CDR2 SYDVKM. The CDR3 sequence is 13 residues long. V lost 3 bases and J lost 0, with 5 bases in between. CDR3 amino acids: CASSFQMNTEAFF. CDR3 nucleotide sequence: TGTGCCAGCAGTTTCCAGATGAACACTGAAGCTTTCTTT.

The chain employs TRBV7-8 and TRBJ1-5; TRBD1 matches 7 bases. The CDR3 has 17 residues. Germline assignment: CDR1 SGHVS and CDR2 FQNEAQ. Trimming cost V 5 bases and J 0 bases; bases outside gene matches: 10. The chain's CDR3 is CASSPLTGLVSNQPQHF. CDR3 DNA: TGTGCCAGCAGCCCTTTGACAGGGTTGGTTAGCAATCAGCCCCAGCATTTT.

The chain has TRBV6-6 and TRBJ1-6; 7 bases are shared with TRBD1. Looked up from germline, CDR1 is MNHNY and CDR2 is SVGAGI (reference sequence). The CDR3 sequence is 14 residues long. The V and J ends lost 4 bases and 6 bases, in that order; junction bases with no gene match: 3. CDR3 protein: CASSLGQVNSPLHF. The CDR3 nucleotides read TGTGCCAGCAGTTTAGGACAGGTTAATTCACCCCTCCACTTT.

This chain links TRBV4-1 with TRBJ1-1; TRBD1 aligns across 7 bases. V trimming: 1 base; J trimming: 1 base; junction bases outside the gene matches: 3. Germline lookup yields CDR1 MGHRA and CDR2 YSYEKL. This CDR3 region has 15 residues. In DNA, the CDR3 is TGCGCCAGCAGCCAAGCCCGACAGGGGAACACTGAAGCTTTCTTT. This codes for CASSQARQGNTEAFF.

The V call is TRBV7-9, the J call TRBJ1-4, with D perhaps TRBD1 (5 bases). Germline lookup yields CDR1 SEHNR and CDR2 FQNEAQ (reference sequence). V dropped 5 bases and J dropped 6 bases, with 22 bases sitting between them. The CDR3 totals 17 residues. CDR3 in amino acids: CASSTWDSRRGDEKLFF. In DNA form, the CDR3 reads TGTGCCAGCAGCACCTGGGACTCCCGCCGGGGGGATGAAAAACTGTTTTTT. The variable domain in full, completed from reference TRBV7-9 and TRBJ1-4, reads DTGVSQNPRHKITKRGQNVTFRCDPISEHNRLYWYRQTLGQGPEFLTYFQNEAQLEKSRLLSDRFSAERPKGSFSTLEIQRTEQGDSAMYLCASSTWDSRRGDEKLFFGSGTQLSVL.

V usage is TRBV13 and J usage is TRBJ1-1; the D gene is possibly TRBD1 (6 bases). Germline assignment: CDR1 PRHDT and CDR2 FYEKMQ (reference sequence). Trimming took off 2 bases at V and 5 bases at J, with 15 bases between the two ends. The CDR3 runs 15 residues. The DNA for the CDR3 is TGTGCCAGCAGCTTATTTCCCGAGGGGGTAACTGAAGCTTTCTTT. Its protein product is CASSLFPEGVTEAFF.

The rearrangement links TRBV29-1 to TRBJ2-1; the D gene is possibly TRBD2 (5 bases). Germline V gene sequence: CDR1 SQVTM, CDR2 ANQGSEA. CDR3 length: 13 residues. V shed 4 bases and J shed 6 bases, with 13 bases lying between them. The CDR3 DNA is TGCAGCGTTGGTTACCCGGGGAGCAATGAGCAGTTCTTC. Translated: CSVGYPGSNEQFF.

In its sample, this clone was seen once. This sequence joins TRBV2 and TRBJ1-5, with no clear D. Trimming took off 6 bases at V and 2 bases at J, with 20 bases between the two ends. The germline CDR1 and CDR2 sequences are SNHLY and FYNNEI. This CDR3 has 17 amino acids. The CDR3 protein is CASSVSGSGGGNQPQHF. The CDR3 DNA sequence: TGTGCCAGCAGCGTCAGTGGGTCCGGCGGTGGCAATCAGCCCCAGCATTTT.

This clone was detected once. This chain uses TRBV10-3 with TRBJ1-2; TRBD1 is a possible D gene (6 bases). V shed 0 bases and J shed 3 bases, with 17 bases lying between them. CDR1 and CDR2 (germline): ENHRY, SYGVKD. CDR3 length: 17 residues. This chain's CDR3 is CAISESFEGDTYYGYTF. CDR3 in DNA: TGTGCCATCAGTGAGTCTTTTGAAGGGGACACCTACTATGGCTACACCTTC.

V usage is TRBV4-1 and J usage is TRBJ1-3; D gene uncertain. The germline gives CDR1 MGHRA, CDR2 YSYEKL. The V gene lost 0 bases and the J gene lost 0 bases, with 6 bases spanning the gap. The CDR3 consists of 15 residues. The chain's CDR3 is CASSQERGSGNTIYF. CDR3 coding DNA: TGCGCCAGCAGCCAAGAGCGGGGCTCTGGAAACACCATATATTTT.

This chain links TRBV11-3 with TRBJ2-3; TRBD1 matches at 7 bases. Germline lookup yields CDR1 SGHNT and CDR2 YENEEA. This CDR3 comprises 13 residues. Trimming removed 5 bases from V and 5 bases from J; junction bases left unmatched: 4. The CDR3 coding sequence is TGTGCCAGCAGCGGGCACAGGGGAGATACGCAGTATTTT. This codes for CASSGHRGDTQYF. Together with reference TRBV11-3 and TRBJ2-3, the CDR3 gives the full variable domain: EAGVVQSPRYKIIEKKQPVAFWCNPISGHNTLYWYLQNLGQGPELLIRYENEEAVDDSQLPKDRFSAERLKGVDSTLKIQPAELGDSAVYLCASSGHRGDTQYFGPGTRLTVL.

The chain is built from TRBV5-1 and TRBJ1-2; D unresolved. Trimming removed 6 bases from V and 4 bases from J, with 10 bases in between. The germline CDR1 and CDR2 sequences are SGHRS and YFSETQ. This CDR3 contains 12 residues. The CDR3 bases are TGCGCCAGCAAAAGAGAGGGCTATGGCTACACCTTC. It is translated as CASKREGYGYTF.

The V call is TRBV6-2 or TRBV6-3, the J call TRBJ2-2; 7 bases agree with TRBD2. The CDR3 is made up of 15 amino acids. Germline V CDR1 and CDR2: MNHEY, SVGEGT. V lost 3 bases, J lost 9 bases, and 10 bases stayed unmatched. CDR3 amino acids: CASSYAGEGDRELFF. The CDR3 coding sequence is TGTGCCAGCAGTTATGCGGGGGAAGGGGACCGGGAGCTGTTTTTT.

The chain uses TRBV9 and TRBJ2-6; D ambiguous. CDR1 is SGDLS and CDR2 is YYNGEE in the germline V gene. This CDR3 comprises 17 residues. Trimming shortened V by 0 bases and J by 0 bases, and 10 bases separated the two germline ends. CDR3 loop: CASSVAADSSGANVLTF. The CDR3 DNA reads as TGTGCCAGCAGCGTAGCGGCGGATAGCTCTGGGGCCAACGTCCTGACTTTC.

The rearrangement links TRBV7-6 to TRBJ1-1; the D gene is possibly TRBD1 (6 bases). The length of the CDR3 is 15 residues. Trimming cost V 4 bases and J 1 base, with 13 bases left between them. Germline-derived CDR1 and CDR2 are SGHVS and FNYEAQ. CDR3 nucleotide sequence: TGTGCCAGCAGCTCTCAAGTGGGACAGAACACTGAAGCTTTCTTT. Translation: CASSSQVGQNTEAFF.

The gene calls are TRBV7-3 and TRBJ1-3; D is possibly TRBD1 (5 bases). This CDR3 comprises 14 residues. CDR1 and CDR2 (germline): SGHTA, FQGTGA. V was clipped by 2 bases and J by 4 bases, with 9 bases between them. CDR3 bases: TGTGCCAGCAGCTTATCAGGGCCCGGAAACACCATATATTTT. It translates to CASSLSGPGNTIYF. The whole variable domain, remainder taken from reference TRBV7-3 and TRBJ1-3, is GAGVSQTPSNKVTEKGKYVELRCDPISGHTALYWYRQSLGQGPEFLIYFQGTGAADDSGLPNDRFFAVRPEGSVSTLKIQRTERGDSAVYLCASSLSGPGNTIYFGEGSWLTVV.

This clone was seen a few times. The chain links TRBV30 to TRBJ2-7; weak D call: TRBD1 (6 bases). CDR1 and CDR2 from the germline V gene are GTSNPN and SVGIG (reference sequence). The CDR3 spans 14 residues. V lost 4 bases to trimming and J lost 6 bases, with 19 bases between them. CDR3: CAWMKSGTSLEQYF. Here the CDR3 DNA reads TGTGCCTGGATGAAATCCGGGACATCTCTCGAGCAGTACTTC.

The V gene is TRBV11-2, the J gene TRBJ2-7, with TRBD2 matching over 9 bases. Trimming cost V 3 bases and J 10 bases; bases outside gene matches: 7. The CDR3 loop spans 13 amino acids. CDR1 and CDR2 from the germline V gene are SGHAT and FQNNGV. This CDR3 reads CASSFNQRGEQYF. The DNA of the CDR3 is TGTGCCAGCAGCTTCAACCAGCGGGGGGAACAGTACTTC.

The CDR3 protein is CASSSGLNEKLFF. The CDR3 region has the DNA TGTGCCAGCAGTTCAGGACTTAATGAAAAACTGTTTTTT. This chain joins TRBV28 and TRBJ1-4; no clear D. The ends were cut back, 4 bases at V and 4 bases at J, with 7 bases in the middle. Germline V gene sequence: CDR1 MDHEN, CDR2 SYDVKM. The length of the CDR3 is 13 residues.

The chain combines TRBV5-1 with TRBJ1-2; D perhaps matches TRBD1 (5 bases). Germline-derived CDR1 and CDR2 are SGHRS and YFSETQ. The CDR3 is made up of 15 amino acids. V was trimmed by 1 base and J by 6 bases, leaving 16 bases between them. CDR3 amino acids: CASSLNGGNSNGYTF. The CDR3 coding sequence is TGCGCCAGCAGCTTGAACGGGGGGAATTCAAATGGCTACACCTTC.

V is TRBV6-1 and J is TRBJ1-2; TRBD1 agrees at 7 bases. V lost 8 bases and J lost 6; bases outside the gene matches: 6. CDR1 is MNHNS, CDR2 SASEGT, per germline. The CDR3 extends over 12 amino acids. This CDR3 is CASRPGTDGYTF. The CDR3 DNA sequence: TGTGCCAGCCGCCCGGGGACAGATGGCTACACCTTC.

The J gene is TRBJ1-3, the V gene TRBV18, with 12 bases fitting TRBD1. Germline V gives CDR1 KGHSH, CDR2 LQKENI. Trimming at V came to 0 bases and at J to 4 bases, leaving 7 bases not matched to a gene. The CDR3 length is 18 residues. Here the CDR3 DNA reads TGTGCCAGCTCACCACCGAGGGACAGGGGGCTAGGAGGAAACACCATATATTTT. This codes for CASSPPRDRGLGGNTIYF.

The chain is built from TRBV2 and TRBJ2-3, with D perhaps TRBD1 (6 bases). The CDR3 sequence is 14 residues long. Per germline, CDR1 SNHLY and CDR2 FYNNEI. V was cut by 10 bases and J by 3 bases, with 17 bases left in between. Written as DNA, the CDR3 is TGTGCCACCATACAGGGAATTGGTACAGATACGCAGTATTTT. Encoded protein: CATIQGIGTDTQYF.

The V call is TRBV23-1, the J call TRBJ2-7; 7 nucleotides align to TRBD1. TRBV23-1 is labeled an ORF, and its function is uncertain. V trimming: 0 bases; J trimming: 4 bases; junction bases outside the gene matches: 12. The CDR3 is 17 residues long. The CDR3 spells CASSQSRFYGTEYEQYF. The CDR3 DNA reads TGCGCCAGCAGTCAATCTAGGTTTTACGGGACAGAATACGAGCAGTACTTC.

This sequence joins TRBV27 and TRBJ1-5; a weak D match, TRBD1 (6 bases). The germline V gene has CDR1 MNHEY and CDR2 SMNVEV (reference sequence). There are 15 residues in the CDR3. Between the trimmed V and J ends, which lost 6 bases and 4 bases, there was a span of 16 bases. In DNA form, the CDR3 reads TGTGCCAGCAGATCCCACAGGGACGATAATCAGCCCCAGCATTTT. Translation gives CASRSHRDDNQPQHF.